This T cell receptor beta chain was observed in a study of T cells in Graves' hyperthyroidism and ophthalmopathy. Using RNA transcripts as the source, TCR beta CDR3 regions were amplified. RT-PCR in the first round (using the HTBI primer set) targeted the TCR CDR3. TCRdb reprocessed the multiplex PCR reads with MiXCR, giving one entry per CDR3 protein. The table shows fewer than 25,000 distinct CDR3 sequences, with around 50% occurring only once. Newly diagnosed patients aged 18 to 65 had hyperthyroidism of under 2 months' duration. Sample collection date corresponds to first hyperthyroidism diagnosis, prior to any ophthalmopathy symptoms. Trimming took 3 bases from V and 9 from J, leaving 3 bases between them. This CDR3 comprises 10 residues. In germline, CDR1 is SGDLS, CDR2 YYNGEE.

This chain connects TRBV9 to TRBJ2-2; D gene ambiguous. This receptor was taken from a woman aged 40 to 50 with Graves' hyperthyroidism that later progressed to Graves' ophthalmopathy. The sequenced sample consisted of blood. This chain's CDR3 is CASSARELFF. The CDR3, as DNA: TGTGCCAGCAGCGCCCGGGAGCTGTTTTTT. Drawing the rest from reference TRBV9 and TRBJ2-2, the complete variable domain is DSGVTQTPKHLITATGQRVTLRCSPRSGDLSVYWYQQSLDQGLQFLIQYYNGEERAKGNILERFSAQQFPDLHSELNLSSLELGDSALYFCASSARELFFGEGSRLTVL.